This is a list of T cell receptor beta chains from one sample in a study of T cells in Graves' hyperthyroidism and ophthalmopathy. TCRdb recomputed calls from the multiplex PCR reads with MiXCR, one row per CDR3 protein. The sample contains a few hundred thousand distinct CDR3 sequences, under 20% of which appear only once. Sequencing was performed on blood. These receptors were taken from a woman under 30 with Graves' hyperthyroidism. Both conserved end residues are part of each CDR3. A D gene is named only where the DNA matches it firmly. Size is omitted from some rows. Given values are once, few, many or a class for expanded clones.

J	size	D	V	CDR3	DNA
TRBJ1-1	many	TRBD1	TRBV12-3/TRBV12-4	CASRPAGGAIMNTEAFF	TGTGCCAGCAGGCCCGCAGGGGGCGCGATCATGAACACTGAAGCTTTCTTT
TRBJ2-5	.	TRBD1	TRBV10-1	CASSDLIRGQGQETQYF	TGCGCCAGCAGTGACCTCATCAGGGGACAGGGCCAAGAGACCCAGTACTTC
TRBJ1-5	.	.	TRBV12-3/TRBV12-4	CASSLSDFGQPQHF	TGTGCCAGCAGTTTATCAGATTTCGGTCAGCCCCAGCATTTT
TRBJ2-4	few	.	TRBV18	CASSPRGGILAKNIQYF	TGTGCCAGCTCACCACGAGGGGGGATCCTAGCCAAAAACATTCAGTACTTC
TRBJ1-1	many	.	TRBV27	CASSPPGVNTEAFF	TGTGCCAGCAGTCCCCCCGGGGTGAACACTGAAGCTTTCTTT
TRBJ1-1	many	.	TRBV10-2	CASSESKGRGAFF	TGCGCCAGCAGTGAGTCGAAAGGGCGCGGAGCTTTCTTT
TRBJ2-7	.	.	TRBV4-1	CASSLSDGSSYEQYF	TGCGCCAGCAGCCTATCTGACGGGAGCTCCTACGAGCAGTACTTC
TRBJ2-5	.	.	TRBV27	CASKLIVEETQYF	TGTGCCAGCAAATTGATAGTAGAAGAGACCCAGTACTTC
TRBJ1-5	few	.	TRBV3-1	CASSPGFYSNQPQHF	TGTGCCAGCAGCCCAGGATTTTATAGCAATCAGCCCCAGCATTTT
TRBJ2-7	.	TRBD1	TRBV9	CASSVAGDRAHEQYF	TGTGCCAGCAGCGTAGCCGGGGACAGGGCCCACGAGCAGTACTTC
TRBJ2-5	.	.	TRBV28	CASSYLLENGETQYF	TGTGCCAGCAGTTACCTACTAGAGAACGGAGAGACCCAGTACTTC
TRBJ2-7	many	.	TRBV6-1	CASSELTYEQYF	TGTGCCAGCAGTGAATTAACCTACGAGCAGTACTTC
TRBJ1-2	few	.	TRBV3-1	CASSQETGAHGYTF	TGTGCCAGCAGCCAAGAAACGGGGGCACATGGCTACACCTTC
TRBJ2-7	many	TRBD1	TRBV6-1	CASRRAQGTYEQYF	TGTGCCAGCAGGAGGGCACAGGGGACCTACGAGCAGTACTTC
TRBJ2-7	many	.	TRBV6-2/TRBV6-3	CASSYDGGRSYEQYF	TGTGCCAGCAGTTACGACGGGGGCCGCTCCTACGAGCAGTACTTC
TRBJ2-7	many	TRBD1	TRBV6-1	CASTRDREAYEQYF	TGTGCCAGCACCCGGGACAGGGAGGCGTACGAGCAGTACTTC
TRBJ1-5	many	.	TRBV28	CASSFLSLLVSNQPQHF	TGTGCCAGCAGTTTTTTGTCCCTTCTGGTTAGCAATCAGCCCCAGCATTTT
TRBJ1-1	many	.	TRBV30	CAWSLGGEAFF	TGTGCCTGGAGCCTGGGCGGGGAAGCTTTCTTT
TRBJ1-1	many	.	TRBV5-1	CASSLRFGTEAFF	TGCGCCAGCAGCTTGCGGTTCGGGACTGAAGCTTTCTTT
TRBJ2-3	many	TRBD2	TRBV20-1	CSARIGREVDGDTDTQYF	TGCAGTGCTAGAATAGGGAGGGAAGTTGACGGGGACACAGATACGCAGTATTTT
TRBJ2-7	many	TRBD1	TRBV6-1	CASRLLTGQGVYEQYF	TGTGCCAGCAGGCTACTTACGGGACAGGGTGTCTACGAGCAGTACTTC
TRBJ1-1	many	.	TRBV10-3	CANSITGNTEAFF	TGTGCCAACAGCATTACAGGGAACACTGAAGCTTTCTTT
TRBJ1-2	many	.	TRBV15	CATSRDIGGAEGYTF	TGTGCCACCAGCAGAGATATCGGGGGCGCGGAGGGCTACACCTTC
TRBJ2-5	many	.	TRBV29-1	CSVVGQTPETQYF	TGCAGCGTTGTGGGTCAAACCCCTGAGACCCAGTACTTC
TRBJ2-3	many	TRBD2	TRBV6-1	CASTEGRADTQYF	TGTGCCAGCACGGAGGGGAGGGCAGATACGCAGTATTTT